Listed below are T cell receptor beta chains from one sample, sequenced in a study of T cells in Graves' hyperthyroidism and ophthalmopathy. TCRdb re-called the multiplex PCR reads through MiXCR, storing one row per CDR3 protein. Found here are 750,000 to 950,000 distinct CDR3 sequences, 35% to 45% of them singletons; the top ten hold over 8%. What was sequenced was blood. Receptors originate from a man between 18 and 29 years old with Graves' hyperthyroidism. CDR3s include the opening cysteine and the closing phenylalanine or tryptophan. A D gene is named only where the DNA matches it firmly. Where a row states a size, it is once, few, many or the class of an expanded clone; other rows omit it.

J gene,clone size,V gene,D gene,CDR3 protein,CDR3 DNA
TRBJ2-7,.,TRBV14,.,CASSQDLMGAYEQYF,TGTGCCAGCAGCCAAGATCTAATGGGGGCCTACGAGCAGTACTTC
TRBJ2-5,.,TRBV25-1,.,CASSQVAVSSETQYF,TGTGCCAGCAGCCAAGTGGCCGTCTCCTCTGAGACCCAGTACTTC
TRBJ2-7,.,TRBV6-2/TRBV6-3,TRBD1,CATYRGIGTYEQYF,TGTGCCACCTACAGGGGGATCGGAACCTACGAGCAGTACTTC
TRBJ2-3,.,TRBV29-1,TRBD1,CSVKNVLDRADTQYF,TGCAGCGTCAAAAACGTTCTGGACAGGGCAGATACGCAGTATTTT
TRBJ2-7,.,TRBV7-9,TRBD2,CASSHTSGVVSYEQYF,TGTGCCAGCAGTCACACCAGCGGGGTAGTCTCCTACGAGCAGTACTTC
TRBJ2-2,.,TRBV29-1,.,CSVAWSTGGLFF,TGCAGCGTTGCTTGGAGCACCGGGGGGCTGTTTTTT
TRBJ2-7,.,TRBV19,TRBD2,CASSIGAGGDDEQYF,TGTGCCAGTAGTATCGGGGCGGGAGGTGATGACGAGCAGTACTTC
TRBJ1-1,.,TRBV20-1,TRBD1,CSARELSGTGGDEAFF,TGCAGTGCTAGAGAACTTTCCGGGACAGGGGGCGATGAAGCTTTCTTT
TRBJ2-7,few,TRBV20-1,TRBD1,CSARDLGGTVSYEQYF,TGCAGTGCTAGAGATCTAGGTGGGACAGTATCCTACGAGCAGTACTTC
TRBJ1-1,many,TRBV29-1,.,CSVYREMNTEAFF,TGCAGCGTCTACAGGGAGATGAACACTGAAGCTTTCTTT
TRBJ2-5,.,TRBV9,TRBD1,CASSPGGTGETQYF,TGTGCCAGCAGCCCAGGGGGTACGGGAGAGACCCAGTACTTC
TRBJ2-7,once,TRBV7-9,TRBD1,CASSRRQGGYYEQYF,TGTGCCAGCAGCAGAAGACAGGGTGGATACTACGAGCAGTACTTC
TRBJ1-3,many,TRBV15,.,CATSRTFPSGNTIYF,TGTGCCACCAGCCGGACCTTCCCCTCTGGAAACACCATATATTTT
TRBJ2-2,.,TRBV19,.,CASKGIHQGLEGLTGELFF,TGTGCCAGTAAGGGGATTCATCAAGGGCTGGAGGGACTCACCGGGGAGCTGTTTTTT
TRBJ1-1,few,TRBV14,.,CASSQGGSYTEAFF,TGTGCCAGCAGCCAAGGAGGATCGTACACTGAAGCTTTCTTT
TRBJ1-5,.,TRBV24-1,TRBD1,CAEGTGVQPQHF,TGTGCTGAAGGCACAGGGGTACAGCCCCAGCATTTT
TRBJ1-2,many,TRBV7-2,.,CASSSFQGYGYTF,TGTGCCAGCAGCTCGTTCCAGGGGTATGGCTACACCTTC
TRBJ1-3,many,TRBV2,.,CASREELSGNTIYF,TGTGCCAGCCGTGAGGAACTCTCTGGAAACACCATATATTTT
TRBJ1-1,few,TRBV7-2,.,CASSLKGAVNTEAFF,TGTGCCAGCAGTTTAAAGGGCGCCGTGAACACTGAAGCTTTCTTT
TRBJ1-6,.,TRBV15,.,CATSRDAFPESYNSPLHF,TGTGCCACCAGCAGAGACGCCTTCCCAGAATCCTATAATTCACCCCTCCACTTT
TRBJ2-7,few,TRBV4-3,TRBD1,CASSQSTGLYEQYF,TGCGCCAGCAGCCAATCGACAGGGTTATACGAGCAGTACTTC
TRBJ1-2,once,TRBV29-1,TRBD1,CSVGQGDRAYGYTF,TGCAGCGTTGGACAGGGGGATCGGGCCTATGGCTACACCTTC
TRBJ1-6,few,TRBV20-1,.,CSAKSLEGNSPLHF,TGCAGTGCTAAATCCCTCGAGGGTAATTCACCCCTCCACTTT
TRBJ2-3,.,TRBV10-3,.,CAISPRGDTQYF,TGTGCCATCAGCCCTAGGGGAGATACGCAGTATTTT
TRBJ2-7,.,TRBV9,.,CASSVGGDPYEQYF,TGTGCCAGCAGCGTAGGAGGGGATCCCTACGAGCAGTACTTC
TRBJ2-3,.,TRBV10-2,.,CASSEGVPPRDTQYF,TGCGCCAGCAGTGAGGGGGTCCCACCGCGCGATACGCAGTATTTT
TRBJ1-1,few,TRBV6-6,.,CASSYSRGDREAFF,TGTGCCAGCAGTTACTCGAGAGGAGACCGAGAAGCTTTCTTT
TRBJ1-4,.,TRBV10-3,.,CASSPRGQRNEKLFF,TGTGCCAGCTCACCTCGAGGACAAAGAAATGAAAAACTGTTTTTT
TRBJ1-2,few,TRBV7-9,TRBD1,CASSPRQDRPNYGYTF,TGTGCCAGCAGCCCCCGGCAGGACAGGCCTAACTATGGCTACACCTTC
TRBJ2-5,many,TRBV10-3,.,CAIKQGGVQETQYF,TGTGCCATCAAACAGGGCGGGGTTCAAGAGACCCAGTACTTC
TRBJ2-7,few,TRBV5-1,TRBD1,CASSSTGTGPDEQYF,TGCGCCAGCAGCTCCACCGGGACAGGCCCGGACGAGCAGTACTTC
TRBJ2-2,many,TRBV10-3,.,CAISDSGRGNTGELFF,TGTGCCATCAGTGATTCAGGGCGGGGGAACACCGGGGAGCTGTTTTTT
TRBJ2-2,few,TRBV5-1,TRBD2,CASRSPGLDTGELFF,TGCGCCAGCAGGTCCCCGGGACTAGACACCGGGGAGCTGTTTTTT
TRBJ2-5,many,TRBV20-1,.,CSAPGETQYF,TGCAGTGCTCCTGGGGAGACCCAGTACTTC
TRBJ1-3,.,TRBV7-9,TRBD1,CASSLFAGGTGNTIYF,TGCGCCAGCAGCCTCTTTGCAGGGGGAACAGGAAACACCATATATTTT
TRBJ1-5,.,TRBV7-8,.,CASSQAGDSNQPQHF,TGTGCCAGCAGCCAGGCGGGGGATAGCAATCAGCCCCAGCATTTT
TRBJ2-7,.,TRBV7-3,TRBD2,CASSQLGLAGAHEQYF,TGCGCCAGCAGCCAATTGGGACTAGCGGGAGCACACGAGCAGTACTTC
TRBJ1-4,.,TRBV19,.,CASSIGNYGKLFF,TGTGCCAGTAGTATCGGAAACTATGGAAAACTGTTTTTT
TRBJ1-2,.,TRBV6-5,.,CASRDSTERGYTF,TGTGCCAGCAGGGACAGTACCGAGAGGGGCTACACCTTC
TRBJ2-7,.,TRBV24-1,.,CASSYGGGSREQYF,TGTGCCAGCAGTTACGGCGGTGGGTCGCGGGAGCAGTACTTC
TRBJ1-1,.,TRBV19,.,CAGSVGTGNTEAFF,TGTGCCGGTAGTGTCGGGACGGGGAACACTGAAGCTTTCTTT
TRBJ1-2,.,TRBV15,.,CATSRDPRTDYGYTF,TGTGCCACCAGCAGAGATCCCCGGACAGACTATGGCTACACCTTC
TRBJ1-6,few,TRBV9,TRBD1,CASSVAAGQDNSPLHF,TGTGCCAGCAGCGTAGCGGCGGGACAGGATAATTCACCCCTCCACTTT
TRBJ2-2,.,TRBV6-1,.,CASMNANTGELFF,TGTGCCAGCATGAACGCGAACACCGGGGAGCTGTTTTTT
TRBJ1-1,few,TRBV6-6,.,CASDRNTEAFF,TGTGCCAGCGATCGAAACACTGAAGCTTTCTTT
TRBJ2-2,.,TRBV20-1,TRBD2,CSALPAGANTGELFF,TGCAGTGCTCTGCCGGCGGGAGCGAACACCGGGGAGCTGTTTTTT
TRBJ1-1,.,TRBV5-8,.,CASSLGWGGNTEAFF,TGTGCCAGCAGCTTGGGGTGGGGGGGGAACACTGAAGCTTTCTTT
TRBJ1-2,.,TRBV9,.,CASSAYCGYTF,TGTGCCAGCAGCGCATACTGTGGCTACACCTTC
TRBJ2-5,.,TRBV25-1,.,CASTSPPYAETQYF,TGTGCCAGCACATCCCCACCCTATGCAGAGACCCAGTACTTC
TRBJ1-5,.,TRBV6-5,.,CASSERMDTFNQPQHF,TGTGCCAGCAGTGAAAGGATGGACACGTTCAATCAGCCCCAGCATTTT
TRBJ2-7,few,TRBV9,.,CASSPQAISYEQYF,TGTGCCAGCAGCCCTCAAGCAATCTCCTACGAGCAGTACTTC
TRBJ2-5,.,TRBV2,TRBD2,CASSELAGPPKHHF,TGTGCCAGCAGTGAACTAGCGGGACCTCCGAAACACCACTTC
TRBJ2-5,.,TRBV7-6,.,CASSLHRNGETQYF,TGTGCCAGCAGCTTACATAGAAACGGCGAGACCCAGTACTTC
TRBJ1-4,few,TRBV10-3,.,CAISDPVGQGVIKLFF,TGTGCCATCAGTGACCCCGTCGGGCAGGGTGTGATAAAACTGTTTTTT
TRBJ1-4,.,TRBV9,.,CASSVYPGWSEKLFF,TGTGCCAGCAGCGTTTACCCGGGGTGGAGTGAAAAACTGTTTTTT
TRBJ1-2,few,TRBV4-1,.,CASSRSGDGYTF,TGCGCCAGCAGCCGCTCAGGGGACGGCTACACCTTC
TRBJ1-1,.,TRBV10-3,.,CAISGGDTEAFF,TGTGCCATCAGCGGGGGAGATACTGAAGCTTTCTTT
TRBJ2-7,few,TRBV5-1,.,CASSLAGPPGVYEQYF,TGCGCCAGCAGCTTGGCCGGCCCGCCGGGCGTCTACGAGCAGTACTTC
TRBJ1-1,few,TRBV29-1,.,CSAPGPLNTEAFF,TGCAGCGCCCCCGGGCCCCTTAACACTGAAGCTTTCTTT